The 16 T cell receptor beta chains listed next were all sequenced from one sample in a study of blood T cell repertoires in COVID-19. Sequencing used immunoSEQ multiplex PCR; TCRdb keeps in-frame clones, though not all of them. Of hundreds of thousands of clones in the sample, over 75% were seen once. Input material: PBMCs or T cells enriched from blood (not recorded which). The source is a middle-aged man in a cohort exposed to, infected with or recovered from COVID-19 (not recorded which).

The chain employs TRBV4-2 and TRBJ2-7, with 9 bases fitting TRBD2. Germline V CDR1 and CDR2: LGHNA, YNFKEQ. The CDR3 consists of 15 residues. Losses at the gene ends were 1 base for V and 5 bases for J; bases not matched to a gene: 6. The chain's CDR3 is CASSQVELAGDEQYF. CDR3 nucleotides: TGTGCCAGCAGCCAAGTCGAACTAGCGGGCGACGAGCAGTACTTC.

Only one count was recorded for this clone. The chain uses TRBV25-1 and TRBJ1-4; 9 bases map to TRBD1. Trimming cost V 4 bases and J 6 bases; bases outside gene matches: 9. The CDR3 totals 16 residues. Germline V gives CDR1 MGHDK, CDR2 SYGVNS. The CDR3: CASSATDRGGDEKLFF. The CDR3 coding sequence is TGTGCCAGCAGTGCAACGGACAGGGGCGGAGATGAAAAACTGTTTTTT.

The J gene is TRBJ1-1, the V gene TRBV11-2; unclear D gene. Germline CDR1 SGHAT, CDR2 FQNNGV. V lost 1 base to trimming and J lost 10 bases, with 13 bases between them. The CDR3 is made up of 13 amino acids. CDR3: CASSLVAEPRAFF. The CDR3 coding sequence is TGTGCCAGCAGCTTAGTAGCGGAACCGAGAGCTTTCTTT. The full variable domain, rest sourced from reference TRBV11-2 and TRBJ1-1, is EAGVAQSPRYKIIEKRQSVAFWCNPISGHATLYWYQQILGQGPKLLIQFQNNGVVDDSQLPKDRFSAERLKGVDSTLKIQPAKLEDSAVYLCASSLVAEPRAFFGQGTRLTVV.

The chain links TRBV27 to TRBJ2-1; D may be TRBD2 (5 bases). CDR3 length equals 19 residues. In germline, CDR1 is MNHEY, CDR2 SMNVEV (reference sequence). V lost 1 base to trimming and J lost 1 base, with 20 bases between them. Written as DNA, the CDR3 is TGTGCCAGCAGTTTATTCGGGGTGACCTCTTCGGGGTCCTACAATGAGCAGTTCTTC. Its protein product is CASSLFGVTSSGSYNEQFF.

The chain couples TRBV9 to TRBJ1-1; 10 nucleotides match TRBD1. This CDR3 contains 13 residues. Germline trimming cut 3 bases from V and 11 bases from J; bases unmatched to any gene: 7. In germline, CDR1 is SGDLS, CDR2 YYNGEE. This chain's CDR3 is CASSETGGLGAFF. The CDR3 bases are TGTGCCAGCAGCGAGACAGGGGGCTTGGGGGCTTTCTTT. Complete variable domain (other parts from reference TRBV9 and TRBJ1-1): DSGVTQTPKHLITATGQRVTLRCSPRSGDLSVYWYQQSLDQGLQFLIQYYNGEERAKGNILERFSAQQFPDLHSELNLSSLELGDSALYFCASSETGGLGAFFGQGTRLTVV.

The chain employs TRBV5-4 and TRBJ2-2; D may be TRBD2 (6 bases). Trimming stripped 4 bases from V and 4 bases from J, with 11 bases between. The CDR3 is 14 amino acids. CDR1 is SGHNT, CDR2 YYREEE, per germline (reference sequence). The CDR3 loop is CASSKPGATGELFF. The DNA for the CDR3 is TGTGCCAGCAGCAAACCGGGAGCCACCGGGGAGCTGTTTTTT.

V gene TRBV29-1 combines with J gene TRBJ1-1, with 10 bases identical to TRBD1. The V segment lost 1 base and the J segment 1 base; nucleotides outside the gene matches: 3. The CDR3 contains 15 residues. The germline CDR1 and CDR2 sequences are SQVTM and ANQGSEA. CDR3 nucleotide sequence: TGCAGCGTTGAAGGGACAGGGGGGGCGAACACTGAAGCTTTCTTT. Its translation: CSVEGTGGANTEAFF.

The chain couples TRBV16 to TRBJ2-1; D remains ambiguous. The V gene lost 0 bases and the J gene lost 5 bases, with 11 bases spanning the gap. The CDR3 spans 15 residues. Germline assignment: CDR1 KGHSY and CDR2 FQNENV. The CDR3 nucleotides read TGTGCCAGCAGCCAATCGAGAGTAGCTGACAATGAGCAGTTCTTC. Encoded protein: CASSQSRVADNEQFF.

The V call is TRBV11-2, the J call TRBJ2-1; D is possibly TRBD2 (5 bases). Germline V CDR1 and CDR2: SGHAT, FQNNGV. Trimming took 6 bases from V and 8 from J, leaving 11 bases between them. The CDR3 sequence is 12 residues long. The CDR3 nucleotides read TGTGCCAGCAGGCGGTCGGGGTATGAGCAGTTCTTC. Amino acids: CASRRSGYEQFF.

The chain uses TRBV30 and TRBJ2-7, with D possibly TRBD2 on 7 matching bases. CDR3 length equals 15 residues. V lost 0 bases and J 5 bases, leaving 17 bases between the germline ends. Germline V gene data show CDR1 as GTSNPN and CDR2 as SVGIG (reference sequence). The CDR3 reads CAWSVLRGRAHEQYF. CDR3 bases: TGTGCCTGGAGTGTACTGAGGGGGAGGGCCCACGAGCAGTACTTC.

The chain is built from TRBV18 and TRBJ2-2; 7 bases align to TRBD1. With 3 bases clipped from V and 4 bases from J, the junction kept 8 bases outside the gene matches. Looked up from germline, CDR1 is KGHSH and CDR2 is LQKENI. The length of the CDR3 is 16 residues. In nucleotides, the CDR3 is TGTGCCAGCTCACCCCTTGGGACAGTAACCACCGGGGAGCTGTTTTTT. Translated, it gives CASSPLGTVTTGELFF.

This clone appeared a single time. The chain recombines TRBV14 with TRBJ1-2, with no clear D. Trimming left V 3 bases short and J 1 base short, with 6 bases between. From germline, CDR1 is SGHDN and CDR2 FVKESK. The CDR3 extends over 13 amino acids. Written as DNA, the CDR3 is TGTGCCAGCAGCCACCGGGGTAACTATGGCTACACCTTC. Encoded protein: CASSHRGNYGYTF.

The chain has TRBV28 and TRBJ2-2; D is possibly TRBD2 (5 bases). CDR1 MDHEN and CDR2 SYDVKM come from the germline V gene. Trimming took off 6 bases at V and 4 bases at J, with 9 bases between the two ends. CDR3 length: 13 amino acids. CDR3 nucleotide sequence: TGTGCCAGCAGGAGGGCCTCCACCGGGGAGCTGTTTTTT. It yields the protein CASRRASTGELFF.

This clone is a singleton in its sample. The genes are TRBV25-1 and TRBJ2-1, with D maybe TRBD2 (6 bases). Germline loops: CDR1 MGHDK, CDR2 SYGVNS. This CDR3 contains 12 residues. Trimming took 3 bases from V and 12 from J, leaving 12 bases between them. CDR3 sequence (DNA): TGTGCCAGCAGTGATTCCGTGGGGGGGCAGTTCTTC. Protein product: CASSDSVGGQFF.

In DNA form, the CDR3 reads TGTGCCAGCAGACACAGGGGTTTACTACCCCTCCACTTT. This encodes CASRHRGLLPLHF. The gene calls are TRBV27 and TRBJ1-6, with 7 bases that match TRBD1. Trimming took 6 bases from V and 12 from J; bases not matched to a gene: 8. The V gene's germline CDR1 is MNHEY and CDR2 SMNVEV (reference sequence). This CDR3 comprises 13 residues.

The V call is TRBV27, the J call TRBJ1-2, with 9 positions matching TRBD1. The J segment lost 8 bases and the V segment lost 5 bases, leaving 6 bases of the junction unmatched. The CDR3 loop spans 13 amino acids. Germline V gene data show CDR1 as MNHEY and CDR2 as SMNVEV (reference sequence). In DNA, the CDR3 is TGTGCCAGCAGTACGAATACAGGGGGCGGCTACACCTTC. Protein product: CASSTNTGGGYTF.